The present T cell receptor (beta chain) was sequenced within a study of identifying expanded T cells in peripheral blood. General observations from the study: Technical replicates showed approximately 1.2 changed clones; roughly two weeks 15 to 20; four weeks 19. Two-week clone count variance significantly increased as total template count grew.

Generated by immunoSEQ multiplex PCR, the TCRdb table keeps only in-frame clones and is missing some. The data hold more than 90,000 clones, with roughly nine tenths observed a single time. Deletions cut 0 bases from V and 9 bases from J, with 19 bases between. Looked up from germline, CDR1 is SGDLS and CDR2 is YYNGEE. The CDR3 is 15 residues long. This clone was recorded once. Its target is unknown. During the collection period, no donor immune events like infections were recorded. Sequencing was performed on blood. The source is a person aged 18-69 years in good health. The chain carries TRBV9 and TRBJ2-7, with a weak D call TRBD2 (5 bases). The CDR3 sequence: CASSVDSGLRARQYF. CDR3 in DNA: TGTGCCAGCAGCGTAGATTCCGGACTCCGAGCGAGGCAGTACTTC.